The present T cell receptor (beta chain) was sequenced within a study of metastatic and nonmetastatic thyroid tumors. Study findings and constraints: It was reportedly found that TCR beta diversity was significantly higher in malignant thyroid tumors than in benign nodules, a difference seen in both blood and tumor samples.

There are a few counts of this clone. Its antigen is unidentified. TCRdb reanalyzed the PCR reads with MiXCR. The data contain about 16,000 clones, roughly 27% of them singletons. Before thyroid surgery, none of the patients had received any treatment. Trimming pared 3 bases from V and 3 bases from J, leaving 3 bases between. The length of the CDR3 is 12 residues. The sample was adjacent normal tissue. The TCR was taken from a female donor with papillary thyroid cancer or a benign thyroid nodule (not recorded which). Some clones in this sample may be carry-over from other donors' samples. The J gene is TRBJ1-5, the V gene TRBV12-3 or TRBV12-4; D is ambiguous. CDR3 sequence reads: CASSFSNQPQHF. The CDR3, as DNA: TGTGCCAGCAGTTTTTCCAATCAGCCCCAGCATTTT.